This T cell receptor (beta chain) was sequenced for a study of T cells in Graves' hyperthyroidism and ophthalmopathy. Study observations and caveats: From stable hyperthyroidism, ophthalmopathy was separated by a 13 V-J model. The majority of expanded thyroid clonotypes above 0.001 also appeared in blood. The model anticipated ophthalmopathy a median approximately six months pre-onset.

The CDR3 sequence is 18 residues long. With V trimmed by 2 bases and J by 2 bases, 11 bases remained unmatched. Germline V gives CDR1 LGHNA, CDR2 YSLEER. Notes on this clonotype: The antigen is undetermined.

RNA transcripts provided the source from which TCR beta CDR3 regions were amplified. The HTBI set primed first-round TCR CDR3 RT-PCR. TCRdb recomputed calls from the multiplex PCR reads with MiXCR, one row per CDR3 protein. Seen here are roughly 720,000 distinct CDR3 sequences, approximately 15% observed once, and the top ten hold roughly 16%. Specimen: blood. The sequence was collected from a man aged 45-65 years with Graves' hyperthyroidism. The chain recombines TRBV4-3 with TRBJ2-2, with TRBD1 identical over 7 bases. The CDR3 DNA is TGCGCCAGCAGCCAATACCACAGGGGTGGGATCAACACCGGGGAGCTGTTTTTT. Protein sequence: CASSQYHRGGINTGELFF.